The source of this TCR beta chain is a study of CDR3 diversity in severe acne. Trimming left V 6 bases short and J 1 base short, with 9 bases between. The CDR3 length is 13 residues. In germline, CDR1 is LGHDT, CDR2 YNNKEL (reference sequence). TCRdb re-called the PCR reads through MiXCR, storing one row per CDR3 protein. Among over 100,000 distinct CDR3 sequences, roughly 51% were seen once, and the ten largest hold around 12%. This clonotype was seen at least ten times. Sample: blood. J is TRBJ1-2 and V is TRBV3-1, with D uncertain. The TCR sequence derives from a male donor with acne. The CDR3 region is CASSLKNNYGYTF. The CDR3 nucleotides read TGTGCCAGCAGTCTGAAAAATAACTATGGCTACACCTTC.